This TCR beta chain was obtained from a study of OX40 agonist ivuxolimab in advanced cancers. The CDR3 is made up of 15 amino acids. This clone showed up just once. Libraries were prepared by immunoSEQ multiplex PCR; TCRdb keeps only in-frame clonotypes and omits some of them. The sample contains over 35,000 clones, 74% of which appear only once. The J gene is TRBJ2-3, the V gene TRBV12-2. TRBV12-2 is termed a pseudogene. This TCR came from an adult with an advanced solid tumor such as melanoma, head and neck, liver or kidney cancer. Source: CD4+ or CD8+ T cells sorted from blood, taken in a trial of the OX40 agonist ivuxolimab. The CDR3 here is CASRLGACVRDTQYF. CDR3 in DNA: TGTGCAAGTCGCTTAGGAGCATGTGTCCGGGACACGCAGTATTTT.